These 2 T cell receptor beta chains were all obtained from the same sample, sequenced in a study of T cell responses to AZD1222 COVID-19 vaccine. The data were produced by immunoSEQ multiplex PCR, yet TCRdb's version contains in-frame clones alone and is incomplete. This table has some 120,000 clones, approximately 80% appearing once. The material was peripheral blood, obtained 28 days after the second AZD1222 dose. The receptors come from an adult who received the AZD1222 COVID-19 vaccine.

V gene TRBV19 combines with J gene TRBJ1-4; D not resolved. The CDR3 sequence is 16 residues long. CDR1 and CDR2 from the germline V gene are LNHDA and SQIVND (reference sequence). Trimming took 2 bases from V and 6 from J, leaving 16 bases between them. CDR3 in amino acids: CASSIPGSDGDEKLFF. The CDR3 region has the DNA TGTGCCAGTAGTATACCCGGGTCCGATGGGGATGAAAAACTGTTTTTT.

A word on this clone: In the same sample, other DNA sequences code for this CDR3. The chain has TRBV6-2 or TRBV6-3 and TRBJ1-1, with 7 nucleotides matching TRBD1. Germline CDR1 is MNHEY and CDR2 is SVGEGT. J gave up 6 bases and V 9 bases, and 4 bases lay outside the gene matches. The CDR3 is 11 amino acids. CDR3 DNA sequence: TGTGCCAGTAGCCAGGGGGCTGAAGCTTTCTTT. Protein sequence: CASSQGAEAFF.